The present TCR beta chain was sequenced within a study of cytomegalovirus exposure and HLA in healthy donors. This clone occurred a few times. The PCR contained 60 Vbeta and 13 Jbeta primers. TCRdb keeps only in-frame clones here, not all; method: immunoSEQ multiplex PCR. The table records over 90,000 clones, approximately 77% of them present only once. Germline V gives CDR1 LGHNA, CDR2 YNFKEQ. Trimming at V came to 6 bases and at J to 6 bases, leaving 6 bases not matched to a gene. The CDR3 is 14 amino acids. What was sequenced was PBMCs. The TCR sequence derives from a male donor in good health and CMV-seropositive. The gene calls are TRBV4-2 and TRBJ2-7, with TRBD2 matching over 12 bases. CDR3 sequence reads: CASRRTSGEGEQYF. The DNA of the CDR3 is TGTGCCAGCAGGCGGACTAGCGGGGAGGGCGAGCAGTACTTC.